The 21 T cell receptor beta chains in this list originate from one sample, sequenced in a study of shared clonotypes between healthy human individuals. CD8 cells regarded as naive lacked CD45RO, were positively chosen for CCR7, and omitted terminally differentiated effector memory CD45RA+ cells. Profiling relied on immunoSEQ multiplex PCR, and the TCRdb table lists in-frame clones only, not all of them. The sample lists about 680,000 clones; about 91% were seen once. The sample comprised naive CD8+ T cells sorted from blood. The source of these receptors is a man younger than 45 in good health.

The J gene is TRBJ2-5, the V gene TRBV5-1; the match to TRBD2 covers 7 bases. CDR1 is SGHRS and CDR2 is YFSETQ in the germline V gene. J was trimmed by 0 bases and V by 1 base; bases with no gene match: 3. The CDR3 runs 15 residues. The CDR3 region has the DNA TGCGCCAGCAGCTTGAATAGCGGGTACCAAGAGACCCAGTACTTC. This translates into CASSLNSGYQETQYF. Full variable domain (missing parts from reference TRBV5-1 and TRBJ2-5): KAGVTQTPRYLIKTRGQQVTLSCSPISGHRSVSWYQQTPGQGLQFLFEYFSETQRNKGNFPGRFSGRQFSNSRSEMNVSTLELGDSALYLCASSLNSGYQETQYFGPGTRLLVL.

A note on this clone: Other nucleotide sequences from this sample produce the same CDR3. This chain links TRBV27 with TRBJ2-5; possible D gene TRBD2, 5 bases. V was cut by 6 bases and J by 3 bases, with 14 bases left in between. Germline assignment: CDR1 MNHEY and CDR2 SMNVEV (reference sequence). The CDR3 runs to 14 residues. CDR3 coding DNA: TGTGCCAGCAGCCTCCTCGGGGAAGAAGAGACCCAGTACTTC. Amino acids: CASSLLGEEETQYF.

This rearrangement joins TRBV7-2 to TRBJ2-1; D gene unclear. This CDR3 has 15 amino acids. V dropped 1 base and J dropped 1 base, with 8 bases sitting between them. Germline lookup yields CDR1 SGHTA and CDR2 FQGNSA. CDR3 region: CASSLGITSYNEQFF. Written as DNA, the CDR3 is TGTGCCAGCAGCTTAGGTATTACGTCCTACAATGAGCAGTTCTTC.

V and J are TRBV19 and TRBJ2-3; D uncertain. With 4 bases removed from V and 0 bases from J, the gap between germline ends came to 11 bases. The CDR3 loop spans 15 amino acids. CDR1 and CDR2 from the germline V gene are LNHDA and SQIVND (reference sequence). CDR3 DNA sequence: TGTGCCAGTAGTAAACACGACGGCAGCACAGATACGCAGTATTTT. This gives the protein CASSKHDGSTDTQYF.

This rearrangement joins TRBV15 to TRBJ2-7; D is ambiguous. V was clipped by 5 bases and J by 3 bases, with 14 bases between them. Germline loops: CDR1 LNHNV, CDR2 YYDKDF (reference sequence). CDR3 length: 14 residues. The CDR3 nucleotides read TGTGCCACCAGCCTTGACCTTAGCCGCTACGAGCAGTACTTC. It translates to CATSLDLSRYEQYF. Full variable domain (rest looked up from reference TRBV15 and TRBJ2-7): DAMVIQNPRYQVTQFGKPVTLSCSQTLNHNVMYWYQQKSSQAPKLLFHYYDKDFNNEADTPDNFQSRRPNTSFCFLDIRSPGLGDTAMYLCATSLDLSRYEQYFGPGTRLTVT.

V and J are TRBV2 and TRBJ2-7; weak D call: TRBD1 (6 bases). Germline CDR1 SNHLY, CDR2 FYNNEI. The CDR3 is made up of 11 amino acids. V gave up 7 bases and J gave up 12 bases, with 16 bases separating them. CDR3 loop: CASMRGLVRYF. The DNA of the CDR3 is TGTGCCAGCATGAGGGGGTTGGTCAGGTACTTC.

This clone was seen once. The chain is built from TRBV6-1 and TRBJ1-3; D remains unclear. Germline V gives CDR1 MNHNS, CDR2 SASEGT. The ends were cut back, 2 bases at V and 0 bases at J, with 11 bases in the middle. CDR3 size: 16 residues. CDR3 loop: CASSEMRSASGNTIYF. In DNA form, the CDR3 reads TGTGCCAGCAGTGAAATGCGGTCGGCCTCTGGAAACACCATATATTTT.

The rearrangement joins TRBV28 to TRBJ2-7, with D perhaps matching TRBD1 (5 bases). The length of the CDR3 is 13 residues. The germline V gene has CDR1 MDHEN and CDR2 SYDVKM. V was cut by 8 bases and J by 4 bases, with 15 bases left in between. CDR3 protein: CASGRRDVYEQYF. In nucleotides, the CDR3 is TGTGCCAGCGGGCGCAGGGATGTTTACGAGCAGTACTTC. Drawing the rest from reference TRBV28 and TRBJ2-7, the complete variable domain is DVKVTQSSRYLVKRTGEKVFLECVQDMDHENMFWYRQDPGLGLRLIYFSYDVKMKEKGDIPEGYSVSREKKERFSLILESASTNQTSMYLCASGRRDVYEQYFGPGTRLTVT.

As DNA, the CDR3 is TGTGCCAGCAGTACGACAGGTCCCTACGAGCAGTACTTC. Encoded protein: CASSTTGPYEQYF. V is TRBV11-2 and J is TRBJ2-7; possibly TRBD1 for D (6 bases). Looked up from germline, CDR1 is SGHAT and CDR2 is FQNNGV. With 6 bases removed from V and 2 bases from J, the gap between germline ends came to 11 bases. This CDR3 spans 13 amino acids.

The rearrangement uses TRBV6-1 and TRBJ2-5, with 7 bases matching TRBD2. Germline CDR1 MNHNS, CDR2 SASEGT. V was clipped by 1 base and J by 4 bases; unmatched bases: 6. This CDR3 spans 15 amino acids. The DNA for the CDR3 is TGTGCCAGCAGTGAAGGTCCGGGGAGGGTAGAGACCCAGTACTTC. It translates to CASSEGPGRVETQYF.

The CDR3, as DNA: TGCGCCAGCAGCCAGGGTCTAGCGTCGGGGGAGCTGTTTTTT. It specifies CASSQGLASGELFF. The chain has TRBV4-1 and TRBJ2-2; D possibly corresponds to TRBD2 (6 bases). Trimming pared 3 bases from V and 8 bases from J, leaving 13 bases between. This CDR3 region has 14 residues. CDR1 is MGHRA and CDR2 is YSYEKL in the germline V gene.

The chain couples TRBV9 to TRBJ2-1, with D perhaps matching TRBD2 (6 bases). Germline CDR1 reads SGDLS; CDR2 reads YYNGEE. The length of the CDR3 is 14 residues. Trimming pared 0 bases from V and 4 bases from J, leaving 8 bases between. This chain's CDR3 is CASSVVGLYNEQFF. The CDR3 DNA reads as TGTGCCAGCAGCGTAGTGGGACTTTACAATGAGCAGTTCTTC.

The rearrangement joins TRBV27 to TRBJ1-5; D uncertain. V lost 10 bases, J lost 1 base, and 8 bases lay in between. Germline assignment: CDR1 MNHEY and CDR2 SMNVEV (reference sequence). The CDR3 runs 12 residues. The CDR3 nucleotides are TGTGCCACCTCGGACAGCAATCAGCCCCAGCATTTT. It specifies CATSDSNQPQHF.

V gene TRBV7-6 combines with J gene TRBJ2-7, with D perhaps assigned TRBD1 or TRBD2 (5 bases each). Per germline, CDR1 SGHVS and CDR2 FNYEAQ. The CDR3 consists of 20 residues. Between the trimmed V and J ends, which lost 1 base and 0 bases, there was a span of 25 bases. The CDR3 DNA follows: TGTGCCAGCAGCTTAGATCGGGGTGGCCAAGGGGTCCCCCCCTCCTACGAGCAGTACTTC. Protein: CASSLDRGGQGVPPSYEQYF.

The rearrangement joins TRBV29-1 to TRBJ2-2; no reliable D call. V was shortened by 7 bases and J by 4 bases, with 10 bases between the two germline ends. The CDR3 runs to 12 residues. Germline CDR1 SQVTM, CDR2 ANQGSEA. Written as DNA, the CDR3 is TGCAGCGGCCGGACGCCCACCGGGGAGCTGTTTTTT. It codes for CSGRTPTGELFF.

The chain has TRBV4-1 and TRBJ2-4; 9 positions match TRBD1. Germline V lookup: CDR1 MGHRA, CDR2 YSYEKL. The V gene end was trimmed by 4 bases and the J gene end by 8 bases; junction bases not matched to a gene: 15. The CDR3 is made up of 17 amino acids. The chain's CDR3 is CASSPAGTGSGSYIQYF. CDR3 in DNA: TGCGCCAGCAGCCCGGCCGGGACAGGGTCTGGATCGTACATTCAGTACTTC.

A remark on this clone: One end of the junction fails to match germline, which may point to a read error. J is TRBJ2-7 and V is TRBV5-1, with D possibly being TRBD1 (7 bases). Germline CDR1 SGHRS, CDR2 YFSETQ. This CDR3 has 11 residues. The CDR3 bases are TGCGCCAGCAGCCCCCAGGGGGGACAGACGTTC. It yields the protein CASSPQGGQTF.

This chain's CDR3 is CASSEFRGRTDTQYF. The CDR3 DNA follows: TGCGCCAGCAGTGAGTTTAGGGGACGCACAGATACGCAGTATTTT. The rearrangement links TRBV10-1 to TRBJ2-3, with D perhaps given as TRBD1 or TRBD2 (5 bases each). This CDR3 has 15 amino acids. Trimming stripped 1 base from V and 1 base from J, with 9 bases between. The germline V gene has CDR1 WNHNN and CDR2 SYGVQD (reference sequence).

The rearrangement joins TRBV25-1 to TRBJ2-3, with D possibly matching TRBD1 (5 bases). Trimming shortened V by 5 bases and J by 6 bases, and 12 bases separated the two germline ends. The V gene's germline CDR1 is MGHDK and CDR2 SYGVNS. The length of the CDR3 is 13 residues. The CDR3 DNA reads TGTGCCAGCAGTCTTCAGGGTGGCGATACGCAGTATTTT. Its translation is CASSLQGGDTQYF.

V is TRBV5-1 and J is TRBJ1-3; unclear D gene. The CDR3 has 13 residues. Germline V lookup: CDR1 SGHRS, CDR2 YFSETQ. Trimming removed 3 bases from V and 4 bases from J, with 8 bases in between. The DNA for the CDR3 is TGCGCCAGCAGCTGGGAGGCCGGAAACACCATATATTTT. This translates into CASSWEAGNTIYF.

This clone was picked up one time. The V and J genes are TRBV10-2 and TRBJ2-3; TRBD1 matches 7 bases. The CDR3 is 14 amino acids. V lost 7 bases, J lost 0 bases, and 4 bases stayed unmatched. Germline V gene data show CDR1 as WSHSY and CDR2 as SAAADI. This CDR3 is CASNPGQSTDTQYF. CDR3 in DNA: TGCGCCAGCAATCCGGGACAGAGCACAGATACGCAGTATTTT.